Each of the 19 T cell receptor beta chains below was sequenced from the same sample in a study of blood T cell repertoires in COVID-19. The data were produced by immunoSEQ multiplex PCR, yet TCRdb's version contains in-frame clones alone and is incomplete. The data contain about 120,000 clones, around 86% of them singletons. Specimen: peripheral blood. These receptors were obtained from a man aged 80 or over with acute or convalescent COVID-19.

The J gene is TRBJ1-1, the V gene TRBV19; D possibly corresponds to TRBD1 (5 bases). The CDR3 length is 14 residues. Trimming stripped 8 bases from V and 3 bases from J, with 16 bases between. Per the germline V gene, CDR1 is LNHDA and CDR2 is SQIVND (reference sequence). CDR3 DNA sequence: TGTGCCAGTTCCAGGGAGAGCGGGGACACTGAAGCTTTCTTT. This encodes CASSRESGDTEAFF.

In its sample, this clone was seen a few times. In DNA form, the CDR3 reads TGTGCCAGCAGGGGACAGGGTCTAAACGAGCAGTACTTC. Translating it yields CASRGQGLNEQYF. The chain employs TRBV2 and TRBJ2-7; TRBD1 matches at 9 bases. Germline V lookup: CDR1 SNHLY, CDR2 FYNNEI. V shed 6 bases, J shed 5 bases, and the junction held 5 bases outside the gene matches. This CDR3 has 13 residues.

The chain uses TRBV24-1 and TRBJ2-3; D is perhaps TRBD1 (6 bases). V was shortened by 3 bases and J by 4 bases, with 19 bases between the two germline ends. The germline CDR1 and CDR2 sequences are KGHDR and SFDVKD. The CDR3 consists of 17 residues. CDR3 coding DNA: TGTGCCACCAGTGATCCCACAGGGAAGGCTGGGGCAGATACGCAGTATTTT. Protein product: CATSDPTGKAGADTQYF.

A single count supports this clone. CDR3 loop: CATSDPLAPGDNEQFF. In DNA form, the CDR3 reads TGTGCCACCAGTGATCCCCTAGCGCCAGGAGACAATGAGCAGTTCTTC. The chain employs TRBV24-1 and TRBJ2-1, with D perhaps TRBD2 (6 bases). The germline V gene encodes CDR1 KGHDR and CDR2 SFDVKD. The V end was cut by 3 bases, the J end by 5 bases, with 16 bases between. The CDR3 sequence is 16 residues long.

This clone appeared a single time. V and J are TRBV5-1 and TRBJ2-5; D gene uncertain. This CDR3 contains 15 residues. Germline V gives CDR1 SGHRS, CDR2 YFSETQ. The ends were cut back, 0 bases at V and 2 bases at J, with 11 bases in the middle. The CDR3 reads CASSLAPNPQETQYF. For the CDR3, the DNA is TGCGCCAGCAGCTTGGCCCCAAATCCACAAGAGACCCAGTACTTC.

This clone has a single count. The chain links TRBV19 to TRBJ2-3; TRBD2 matches 16 bases. The CDR3 is made up of 14 amino acids. Germline CDR1 reads LNHDA; CDR2 reads SQIVND (reference sequence). J lost 4 bases, V lost 9 bases, and 1 base had no gene match. In DNA, the CDR3 is TGTGCCAGCGGGACTAGCGGGGGGGCAGATACGCAGTATTTT. Its protein product is CASGTSGGADTQYF.

This sequence joins TRBV19 and TRBJ1-5; 8 nucleotides match TRBD1. Germline trimming cut 5 bases from V and 7 bases from J; bases unmatched to any gene: 4. This CDR3 spans 13 amino acids. CDR1 and CDR2 (germline): LNHDA, SQIVND (reference sequence). CDR3 sequence reads: CASSRTGTQPQHF. CDR3 sequence (DNA): TGTGCCAGTAGTCGGACAGGGACACAGCCCCAGCATTTT.

The V gene is TRBV11-3, the J gene TRBJ2-3; TRBD1 is a possible D gene (6 bases). CDR1 is SGHNT and CDR2 is YENEEA in the germline V gene. Trimming stripped 3 bases from V and 5 bases from J, with 21 bases between. This CDR3 has 17 amino acids. The CDR3 coding sequence is TGTGCCAGCAGCTTGGGCTGGGGTCCAGGGGCGGGAGATACGCAGTATTTT. It codes for CASSLGWGPGAGDTQYF.

This clone came up once. The chain uses TRBV6-5 and TRBJ1-5; 7 nucleotides line up with TRBD1. This CDR3 has 15 residues. Germline V gene lookup returns CDR1 MNHEY and CDR2 SVGAGI. V shed 8 bases, J shed 1 base, and the junction held 8 bases outside the gene matches. CDR3 nucleotides: TGTGCCAGCCGGGACAGCCTTGGGAGCAATCAGCCCCAGCATTTT. Its protein is CASRDSLGSNQPQHF.

The chain is built from TRBV9 and TRBJ1-5, with D hard to call. Germline-derived CDR1 and CDR2 are SGDLS and YYNGEE. V was pared by 3 bases and J by 3 bases, with 7 bases between. This CDR3 region has 13 residues. The DNA for the CDR3 is TGTGCCAGCAGCGCCATCCCCAATCAGCCCCAGCATTTT. Amino acids: CASSAIPNQPQHF. Full variable domain (rest looked up from reference TRBV9 and TRBJ1-5): DSGVTQTPKHLITATGQRVTLRCSPRSGDLSVYWYQQSLDQGLQFLIQYYNGEERAKGNILERFSAQQFPDLHSELNLSSLELGDSALYFCASSAIPNQPQHFGDGTRLSIL.

A remark on this clone: Other DNA sequences within the sample encode an identical CDR3. This sequence joins TRBV7-2 and TRBJ2-3; 12 positions agree with TRBD2. The CDR3 spans 15 residues. In germline, CDR1 is SGHTA, CDR2 FQGNSA. Trimming removed 5 bases from V and 5 bases from J; junction bases left unmatched: 5. CDR3 nucleotide sequence: TGTGCCAGCAGCCCTAGCGGGAGGGCTGAAGATACGCAGTATTTT. The encoded protein is CASSPSGRAEDTQYF. Full variable domain (rest looked up from reference TRBV7-2 and TRBJ2-3): GAGVSQSPSNKVTEKGKDVELRCDPISGHTALYWYRQSLGQGLEFLIYFQGNSAPDKSGLPSDRFSAERTGGSVSTLTIQRTQQEDSAVYLCASSPSGRAEDTQYFGPGTRLTVL.

CDR3 DNA sequence: TGTGCCAGCAGCTTAGGACTAGCGGCCGGGGACGAGCAGTACTTC. Translated: CASSLGLAAGDEQYF. The chain joins TRBV7-3 to TRBJ2-7; 10 bases are a match to TRBD2. Germline V CDR1 and CDR2: SGHTA, FQGTGA. The CDR3 sequence is 15 residues long. V was pared by 2 bases and J by 5 bases, with 6 bases of the junction left unmatched.

This chain uses TRBV11-2 with TRBJ2-7; perhaps TRBD2 as D (6 bases). Germline V CDR1 and CDR2: SGHAT, FQNNGV. V was clipped by 6 bases and J by 6 bases, with 15 bases between them. The CDR3 runs 13 residues. CDR3 amino acids: CASRPTGGGEQYF. The CDR3 DNA is TGTGCCAGCAGACCCACCGGGGGAGGCGAGCAGTACTTC.

The CDR3, as DNA: TGCGCCAGCAGCTTGGGAGGGCGGGCAGATACGCAGTATTTT. This encodes CASSLGGRADTQYF. The J gene is TRBJ2-3, the V gene TRBV5-1; tentatively, D is TRBD2 (5 bases). The germline V gene has CDR1 SGHRS and CDR2 YFSETQ. CDR3 length equals 14 residues. Trimming removed 0 bases from V and 4 bases from J, with 9 bases in between.

The chain links TRBV18 to TRBJ1-4; weak D call: TRBD1 (5 bases). The length of the CDR3 is 16 residues. Germline values: CDR1 KGHSH, CDR2 LQKENI. Trimming pared 3 bases from V and 0 bases from J, leaving 11 bases between. The CDR3 coding sequence is TGTGCCAGCTCACCTAAAGGACACCCAACTAATGAAAAACTGTTTTTT. Protein: CASSPKGHPTNEKLFF.

The chain links TRBV2 to TRBJ1-5; no reliable D call. The ends were cut back, 3 bases at V and 3 bases at J, with 12 bases in the middle. The germline V gene encodes CDR1 SNHLY and CDR2 FYNNEI. The CDR3 consists of 15 residues. This chain's CDR3 is CASSDIDTLNQPQHF. The CDR3 DNA sequence: TGTGCCAGCAGTGATATAGACACCCTCAATCAGCCCCAGCATTTT.

The DNA of the CDR3 is TGTGCCAGCAGCTTGGGAGGGAAGCCTAACTATGGCTACACCTTC. Residues: CASSLGGKPNYGYTF. The chain recombines TRBV5-6 with TRBJ1-2; the D is unclear. From germline, CDR1 is SGHDT and CDR2 YYEEEE. Trimming cost V 0 bases and J 0 bases, with 9 bases left between them. The CDR3 loop spans 15 amino acids.

This clone is a singleton in its sample. V is TRBV5-4 and J is TRBJ1-1; 9 nucleotides agree with TRBD1. The CDR3 consists of 16 residues. Trimming removed 5 bases from V and 3 bases from J; junction bases left unmatched: 11. The germline V gene has CDR1 SGHNT and CDR2 YYREEE (reference sequence). The CDR3 loop reads CASRAQGATGYTEAFF. The DNA for the CDR3 is TGTGCCAGCAGGGCACAGGGGGCAACTGGGTACACTGAAGCTTTCTTT.

The chain couples TRBV6-2 or TRBV6-3 to TRBJ1-1; TRBD1 matches 8 bases. This CDR3 region has 16 residues. V was clipped by 0 bases and J by 4 bases; unmatched bases: 7. Germline CDR1 MNHEY, CDR2 SVGEGT. CDR3 amino acids: CASSYSPDRVGTEAFF. The CDR3 DNA follows: TGTGCCAGCAGTTACTCTCCGGACAGGGTTGGCACTGAAGCTTTCTTT.